The 18 T cell receptor beta chains listed next were all sequenced from one sample in a study of shared clonotypes between healthy human individuals. Assay used: immunoSEQ multiplex PCR; TCRdb lists only in-frame clones, some missing. The sample lists about 1.4 million clones; roughly 96% were seen once. The sequencing input was naive CD4+ T cells sorted from blood. Subset denoted: CD45RA+ positively selected. These receptors were obtained from a man aged 30 to 45 in good health.

This sequence joins TRBV13 and TRBJ2-1; TRBD2 matches at 10 bases. This CDR3 has 14 amino acids. J lost 4 bases, V lost 5 bases, and 2 bases had no gene match. CDR1 PRHDT and CDR2 FYEKMQ come from the germline V gene (reference sequence). CDR3 coding DNA: TGTGCCAGCAGCCGGGGACTAGCGTACAATGAGCAGTTCTTC. It specifies CASSRGLAYNEQFF.

J is TRBJ2-7 and V is TRBV30; D unresolved. V dropped 2 bases and J dropped 6 bases, with 14 bases sitting between them. Germline V gene lookup returns CDR1 GTSNPN and CDR2 SVGIG (reference sequence). This CDR3 has 13 residues. This chain's CDR3 is CAWSNLIVGEQYF. The CDR3 DNA reads TGTGCCTGGAGTAACCTTATAGTAGGCGAGCAGTACTTC.

The V call is TRBV5-4, the J call TRBJ2-1; TRBD2 aligns across 12 bases. V trimming: 0 bases; J trimming: 0 bases; junction bases outside the gene matches: 10. CDR1 SGHNT and CDR2 YYREEE come from the germline V gene (reference sequence). This CDR3 has 20 amino acids. The CDR3 DNA reads TGTGCCAGCAGCTTGGCGTGGGCTAGCGGGAGGGCCCGCTCCTACAATGAGCAGTTCTTC. It is translated as CASSLAWASGRARSYNEQFF.

The chain employs TRBV9 and TRBJ1-2; unclear D gene. Germline lookup yields CDR1 SGDLS and CDR2 YYNGEE. The CDR3 totals 14 residues. V was trimmed by 0 bases and J by 4 bases, leaving 10 bases between them. The DNA for the CDR3 is TGTGCCAGCAGCGTAGACTCGGTGCCCTATGGCTACACCTTC. This gives the protein CASSVDSVPYGYTF. The whole variable domain, filled in from reference TRBV9 and TRBJ1-2, reads DSGVTQTPKHLITATGQRVTLRCSPRSGDLSVYWYQQSLDQGLQFLIQYYNGEERAKGNILERFSAQQFPDLHSELNLSSLELGDSALYFCASSVDSVPYGYTFGSGTRLTVV.

The chain is built from TRBV7-9 and TRBJ2-3; D remains ambiguous. Germline values: CDR1 SEHNR, CDR2 FQNEAQ (reference sequence). V lost 1 base, J lost 6 bases, and 8 bases lay in between. CDR3 length: 13 amino acids. Here the CDR3 DNA reads TGTGCCAGCAGCTTAGAATCGTCCGATACGCAGTATTTT. Amino acids: CASSLESSDTQYF.

The V gene is TRBV19, the J gene TRBJ2-7; the match to TRBD2 covers 9 bases. The junction had 7 bases not matched to a gene; V was cut back by 5 bases and J by 2 bases. Germline CDR1 LNHDA, CDR2 SQIVND (reference sequence). The length of the CDR3 is 15 residues. The CDR3 DNA reads as TGTGCCAGTAGTCCATATAGCGGGAGCCCCTACGAGCAGTACTTC. Translated: CASSPYSGSPYEQYF. Drawing the rest from reference TRBV19 and TRBJ2-7, the complete variable domain is DGGITQSPKYLFRKEGQNVTLSCEQNLNHDAMYWYRQDPGQGLRLIYYSQIVNDFQKGDIAEGYSVSREKKESFPLTVTSAQKNPTAFYLCASSPYSGSPYEQYFGPGTRLTVT.

This chain joins TRBV5-4 and TRBJ2-7; 10 bases are shared with TRBD2. The ends lost 0 bases at V and 4 bases at J; junction bases unmatched: 1. Germline V gene lookup returns CDR1 SGHNT and CDR2 YYREEE (reference sequence). This CDR3 has 14 amino acids. The chain's CDR3 is CASSLELAGYEQYF. The DNA of the CDR3 is TGTGCCAGCAGCTTGGAACTAGCGGGATACGAGCAGTACTTC.

The chain links TRBV11-2 to TRBJ2-3; D tentatively reads TRBD1 or TRBD2 (5 bases each). The CDR3 sequence is 14 residues long. The germline V gene has CDR1 SGHAT and CDR2 FQNNGV. V lost 3 bases and J 2 bases, leaving 9 bases between the germline ends. The CDR3 region is CASSLGPYTDTQYF. CDR3 bases: TGTGCCAGCAGCTTGGGACCTTACACAGATACGCAGTATTTT.

The rearrangement uses TRBV27 and TRBJ2-2, with a weak D call TRBD1 (6 bases). Per the germline V gene, CDR1 is MNHEY and CDR2 is SMNVEV (reference sequence). Trimming removed 3 bases from V and 3 bases from J, with 11 bases in between. This CDR3 has 15 residues. For the CDR3, the DNA is TGTGCCAGCAGTTTTGACAGGACAGACACCGGGGAGCTGTTTTTT. Translated: CASSFDRTDTGELFF.

The V and J genes are TRBV7-8 and TRBJ2-7; 9 bases map to TRBD2. CDR1 and CDR2 from the germline V gene are SGHVS and FQNEAQ. J gave up 5 bases and V 2 bases, and 10 bases lay outside the gene matches. The CDR3 consists of 16 residues. CDR3 loop: CASSLFGGTSYHEQYF. The CDR3, as DNA: TGTGCCAGCAGCTTATTTGGGGGGACTAGCTATCACGAGCAGTACTTC.

V and J are TRBV29-1 and TRBJ2-5; the match to TRBD1 covers 10 bases. The CDR3 spans 15 residues. Germline CDR1 SQVTM, CDR2 ANQGSEA. Trimming at V came to 4 bases and at J to 5 bases, leaving 10 bases not matched to a gene. CDR3 amino acids: CSVALTGGSGETQYF. CDR3 bases: TGCAGCGTTGCCCTGACAGGGGGCTCGGGTGAGACCCAGTACTTC.

This chain links TRBV28 with TRBJ1-5; 7 bases are shared with TRBD1. The V gene's germline CDR1 is MDHEN and CDR2 SYDVKM. The CDR3 is made up of 14 amino acids. V shed 3 bases and J 7 bases; nucleotides not matched to a gene: 6. The CDR3 reads CASSLPDREQPQHF. The CDR3 coding sequence is TGTGCCAGCAGTTTGCCAGACAGGGAGCAGCCCCAGCATTTT.

This clone was recorded only once. The chain employs TRBV7-9 and TRBJ2-2; D is perhaps TRBD2 (7 bases). Germline loops: CDR1 SEHNR, CDR2 FQNEAQ (reference sequence). The CDR3 sequence is 15 residues long. V was cut by 8 bases and J by 0 bases, with 13 bases left in between. CDR3 protein: CASGRDISNTGELFF. For the CDR3, the DNA is TGTGCCAGCGGGAGGGACATTTCGAACACCGGGGAGCTGTTTTTT.

The CDR3 nucleotides read TGTGCCAGCAGCGTAGCAGGGGCAGCCCAAGAGACCCAGTACTTC. Protein product: CASSVAGAAQETQYF. This sequence joins TRBV9 and TRBJ2-5; a possible D gene is TRBD1 (6 bases). The CDR3 contains 15 residues. Trimming stripped 0 bases from V and 1 base from J, with 10 bases between. CDR1 is SGDLS and CDR2 is YYNGEE in the germline V gene. Complete variable domain (other parts from reference TRBV9 and TRBJ2-5): DSGVTQTPKHLITATGQRVTLRCSPRSGDLSVYWYQQSLDQGLQFLIQYYNGEERAKGNILERFSAQQFPDLHSELNLSSLELGDSALYFCASSVAGAAQETQYFGPGTRLLVL.

This clone has just one count. This sequence joins TRBV7-9 and TRBJ2-3, with 8 bases aligning to TRBD1. Germline values: CDR1 SEHNR, CDR2 FQNEAQ (reference sequence). V trimming: 2 bases; J trimming: 6 bases; junction bases outside the gene matches: 4. The CDR3 is 14 residues long. The CDR3 is CASSLSGTGDTQYF. The DNA of the CDR3 is TGTGCCAGCAGCTTATCCGGGACAGGCGATACGCAGTATTTT.

The chain joins TRBV15 to TRBJ2-1, with 11 positions matching TRBD2. The J segment lost 5 bases and the V segment lost 5 bases, leaving 8 bases of the junction unmatched. The CDR3 consists of 16 residues. Germline values: CDR1 LNHNV, CDR2 YYDKDF (reference sequence). The CDR3 region has the DNA TGTGCCACCAGCCGACGACTAGCGGGATATCACAATGAGCAGTTCTTC. Its translation: CATSRRLAGYHNEQFF.

As to this clone: Other DNA sequences within the sample encode an identical CDR3. The chain employs TRBV7-9 and TRBJ2-2; D is undetermined. V dropped 2 bases and J dropped 8 bases, with 6 bases sitting between them. Germline-derived CDR1 and CDR2 are SEHNR and FQNEAQ (reference sequence). The length of the CDR3 is 12 residues. The CDR3 protein is CASSLTPGELFF. For the CDR3, the DNA is TGTGCCAGCAGCTTAACTCCGGGGGAGCTGTTTTTT.

V gene TRBV6-1 combines with J gene TRBJ1-1, with a weak D call TRBD1 (6 bases). Germline V gene sequence: CDR1 MNHNS, CDR2 SASEGT. Deletions cut 0 bases from V and 0 bases from J, with 8 bases between. This CDR3 has 15 residues. The CDR3 sequence: CASSEAYRVNTEAFF. The CDR3 DNA reads TGTGCCAGCAGTGAAGCTTACAGGGTGAACACTGAAGCTTTCTTT.